These T cell receptor beta chains were read from a single sample in a study of cytomegalovirus exposure and HLA in healthy donors. Sequencing was performed with immunoSEQ multiplex PCR; in TCRdb, only in-frame clones are kept and a portion is missing. Of about 79,000 clones detected, over 70% appear once; the ten largest clones hold around 8%. Sample: PBMCs. These receptors came from a man in his sixties in good health and CMV-seronegative. Both conserved end residues are part of each CDR3. The D gene is left open where the match is weak. Only part of the rows carry a size: once, few, many, or a class if the clone is expanded.

cdr3_aa	cdr3_nt	d_call	v_call	j_call	clone_size	cdr3_length
CASSLMGIGGNEKLFF	TGTGCCAGCAGCCTGATGGGGATTGGGGGGAATGAAAAACTGTTTTTT	NA	TRBV7-8	TRBJ1-4	NA	16
CASSQEGGGGNEQYF	TGCGCCAGCAGCCAAGAGGGGGGGGGCGGCAACGAGCAGTACTTC	NA	TRBV4-3	TRBJ2-7	NA	15
CASSTAGRREKLFF	TGTGCCAGTAGTACCGCCGGCCGGCGGGAAAAACTGTTTTTT	NA	TRBV19	TRBJ1-4	NA	14
CASSIQGNTEAFF	TGTGCCAGTAGTATACAGGGGAACACTGAAGCTTTCTTT	NA	TRBV19	TRBJ1-1	few	13
CAWSPPPRGVHGYTF	TGTGCCTGGAGCCCACCCCCGCGGGGAGTTCATGGCTACACCTTC	NA	TRBV30	TRBJ1-2	few	15
CASRETGAYEQYF	TGTGCCAGCAGGGAGACAGGGGCGTACGAGCAGTACTTC	TRBD1	TRBV5-5	TRBJ2-7	NA	13
CASSPETSGSPNEQYF	TGTGCCAGCAGTCCCGAGACTAGCGGGAGCCCCAACGAGCAGTACTTC	TRBD2	TRBV28	TRBJ2-7	few	16
CASNLAGRSSYEQYF	TGTGCCAGCAACTTAGCGGGACGGTCCTCCTACGAGCAGTACTTC	TRBD2	TRBV28	TRBJ2-7	NA	15
CASSYWKIGQGAFF	TGTGCCAGCAGTTACTGGAAGATAGGTCAGGGAGCTTTCTTT	NA	TRBV6-5	TRBJ1-1	NA	14
CASSQDLAGDYNYGYTF	TGTGCCAGCAGCCAAGATTTAGCAGGGGACTATAACTATGGCTACACCTTC	NA	TRBV14	TRBJ1-2	NA	17
CAWSLPRTGSYNEQFF	TGTGCCTGGAGTTTACCCCGGACAGGCTCCTACAATGAGCAGTTCTTC	TRBD1	TRBV30	TRBJ2-1	once	16
CASSRGSSYNSPLHF	TGTGCTAGTAGTAGGGGCAGCTCCTATAATTCACCCCTCCACTTT	NA	TRBV12-5	TRBJ1-6	NA	15
CASSSPLVPNLNEQFF	TGTGCCAGCAGTTCACCACTTGTCCCGAACCTCAATGAGCAGTTCTTC	NA	TRBV27	TRBJ2-1	few	16
CASSSKTGKNIQYF	TGTGCCAGCAGCTCGAAGACTGGGAAAAACATTCAGTACTTC	NA	TRBV5-6	TRBJ2-4	NA	14
CASSGQGESEKLFF	TGTGCCAGCAGCGGACAGGGAGAGAGTGAAAAACTGTTTTTT	TRBD1	TRBV5-4	TRBJ1-4	few	14
CASRPDGTGGRETQYF	TGTGCCAGCAGACCGGACGGGACAGGGGGACGAGAGACCCAGTACTTC	TRBD1	TRBV7-2	TRBJ2-5	NA	16
CASSIGQNNYGYTF	TGTGCCAGTAGTATCGGACAAAATAACTATGGCTACACCTTC	NA	TRBV19	TRBJ1-2	NA	14
CATKEDSTYEQYF	TGTGCCACCAAGGAAGACAGTACCTACGAGCAGTACTTC	NA	TRBV28	TRBJ2-7	NA	13
CASRRGGGETQYF	TGCGCCAGCCGGAGGGGCGGGGGAGAGACCCAGTACTTC	TRBD2	TRBV10-2	TRBJ2-5	NA	13
CASSAGQGWGDTQYF	TGTGCCAGCAGCGCTGGACAGGGGTGGGGAGATACGCAGTATTTT	TRBD1	TRBV9	TRBJ2-3	NA	15
CASTKQGGSNQPQHF	TGTGCCAGCACCAAACAGGGTGGGAGCAATCAGCCCCAGCATTTT	NA	TRBV28	TRBJ1-5	NA	15
CASSENREGNIQYF	TGTGCCAGCAGTGAAAACAGGGAGGGAAACATTCAGTACTTC	NA	TRBV2	TRBJ2-4	NA	14
CASSLLGTGDSGYTF	TGTGCCAGCAGCTTATTAGGGACAGGGGACTCTGGCTACACCTTC	TRBD1	TRBV7-9	TRBJ1-2	NA	15
CAIFGDGELFF	TGTGCCATCTTCGGGGACGGGGAGCTGTTTTTT	NA	TRBV15	TRBJ2-2	NA	11
CASSPGEGANVLTF	TGTGCCAGCAGCCCCGGGGAAGGGGCCAACGTCCTGACTTTC	NA	TRBV5-8	TRBJ2-6	once	14
CASSRNGREGYGYTF	TGTGCCAGCAGTCGGAATGGACGGGAGGGCTATGGCTACACCTTC	NA	TRBV6-5	TRBJ1-2	few	15
CASSLDLAGELFF	TGTGCCAGCAGCTTAGATCTCGCCGGGGAGCTGTTTTTT	NA	TRBV7-8	TRBJ2-2	NA	13
CASSYSGVNTEAFF	TGTGCCAGCAGTTACTCCGGGGTGAACACTGAAGCTTTCTTT	NA	TRBV6-5	TRBJ1-1	NA	14
CASSTGLVHEQFF	TGTGCCAGCAGTACGGGACTGGTCCATGAGCAGTTCTTC	NA	TRBV27	TRBJ2-1	NA	13
CAWNRGSGQETQYF	TGTGCCTGGAATCGCGGTAGCGGTCAAGAGACCCAGTACTTC	NA	TRBV30	TRBJ2-5	NA	14
CASDRGSRTEAFF	TGCGCCAGCGACAGGGGAAGTAGGACTGAAGCTTTCTTT	TRBD1	TRBV5-1	TRBJ1-1	NA	13
CASSITGQNEKLFF	TGTGCCAGTAGTATAACAGGCCAAAATGAAAAACTGTTTTTT	NA	TRBV19	TRBJ1-4	NA	14
CASSEFRDSGVAQYF	TGTGCCAGCAGCGAATTCAGGGATTCCGGAGTGGCCCAGTACTTC	NA	TRBV5-4	TRBJ2-5	few	15
CAISETGTSSTDTQYF	TGTGCCATCAGTGAGACCGGGACTAGCAGCACAGATACGCAGTATTTT	TRBD2	TRBV10-3	TRBJ2-3	NA	16
CASSDRSTNEKLFF	TGTGCCAGTAGTGACAGATCAACTAATGAAAAACTGTTTTTT	NA	TRBV19	TRBJ1-4	NA	14
CASRQTGGSGNTIYF	TGTGCCAGCAGACAAACAGGGGGCTCTGGAAACACCATATATTTT	TRBD1	TRBV14	TRBJ1-3	NA	15
CASGQKETQYF	TGTGCCTCAGGGCAAAAAGAGACCCAGTACTTC	NA	TRBV2	TRBJ2-5	few	11
CASSEALAGVTGELFF	TGTGCCAGCAGCGAAGCTCTAGCGGGAGTGACCGGGGAGCTGTTTTTT	TRBD2	TRBV6-1	TRBJ2-2	NA	16
CSVEAGQGGYTF	TGCAGCGTTGAAGCGGGACAGGGAGGCTACACCTTC	TRBD1	TRBV29-1	TRBJ1-2	once	12
CAISADTGELFF	TGTGCCATCAGTGCAGACACCGGGGAGCTGTTTTTT	NA	TRBV10-3	TRBJ2-2	NA	12
CASSVGVAGAETQYF	TGTGCCAGCAGCGTAGGCGTAGCGGGGGCGGAGACCCAGTACTTC	TRBD2	TRBV9	TRBJ2-5	few	15
CASSLSYNTEAFF	TGTGCCAGCAGCTTAAGCTATAACACTGAAGCTTTCTTT	NA	TRBV7-6	TRBJ1-1	NA	13
CASSALGTGVVTQYF	TGTGCCAGCAGCGCTCTTGGGACAGGCGTAGTTACCCAGTACTTC	TRBD1	TRBV14	TRBJ2-5	NA	15
CASSPLGLAGEQYF	TGTGCCAGCAGCCCCCTAGGACTAGCCGGCGAGCAGTACTTC	TRBD2	TRBV5-5	TRBJ2-7	NA	14
CASSVTGGAETQYF	TGTGCCAGTAGTGTAACAGGGGGGGCGGAGACCCAGTACTTC	NA	TRBV19	TRBJ2-5	NA	14
CASGPRGLGLMDTEAFF	TGTGCCAGCGGTCCCAGGGGTTTGGGTTTGATGGACACTGAAGCTTTCTTT	NA	TRBV10-2	TRBJ1-1	once	17
CASSLAQSGRTDTQYF	TGTGCCAGCAGCTTGGCCCAAAGCGGACGCACAGATACGCAGTATTTT	NA	TRBV5-5	TRBJ2-3	NA	16
CASSQDRTGFNSPLHF	TGCGCCAGCAGCCAAGATAGGACAGGCTTTAATTCACCCCTCCACTTT	TRBD1	TRBV4-3	TRBJ1-6	NA	16
CATSRDTQGPSANEKLFF	TGTGCCACCAGCAGAGATACTCAGGGGCCCTCGGCTAATGAAAAACTGTTTTTT	NA	TRBV15	TRBJ1-4	NA	18
CASSARLAGGVNEQFF	TGTGCCAGTAGTGCCAGACTAGCGGGGGGTGTAAATGAGCAGTTCTTC	TRBD2	TRBV19	TRBJ2-1	few	16